This T cell receptor (beta chain) was identified during a study of tumor and adjacent non-tumor tissue in lung cancer. At the level of the study: On average, productive TCRbeta reads reached some 4.4 million per sample.

The library came from three nested PCR rounds adapted from ARM-PCR protocols. TCRdb recomputed calls from the multiplex PCR reads with MiXCR, one row per CDR3 protein. The table records 90,000 to 100,000 distinct CDR3 sequences, more than 80% of them present only once. General observations from the study: In normal lung, the top 100 clones were significantly more dominant than in tumor. Tumor tissue had significantly higher TCR diversity than normal lung.

The template was RNA from unsorted bulk tissue. This non-tumor lung sample came from over 3 cm beyond the tumor edge. Between August and November 2014, newly diagnosed, chemotherapy-naive lung cancer patients underwent thoracic surgery in China. Comment on this clonotype: Antigen: not known. Because the CDR3's place on the DNA is in doubt, the DNA is left out and the CDR3 is given as listed by TCRdb.

A total of 13 residues make up the CDR3, ends included. Germline CDR1 and CDR2: SQVTM and ANQGSEA. The receptor was derived from a man aged 55-75 years with small cell lung cancer. The V and J genes are TRBV29-1 and TRBJ2-7; the DNA was not used to check the table's D call, TRBD1. The specimen was distant non-tumor lung tissue. The CDR3 protein is CSVGTGSGIEEYF.